These T cell receptor beta chains were read from a single sample in a study of OX40 agonist ivuxolimab in advanced cancers. Sequencing was performed with immunoSEQ multiplex PCR; in TCRdb, only in-frame clones are kept and a portion is missing. This sample yields 70,000 to 80,000 clones, of which approximately 90% are seen a single time; 4.5% to 7.5% belongs to the top ten. The source material was CD4+ or CD8+ T cells sorted from blood, sampled in a trial of the OX40 agonist ivuxolimab. These receptors were obtained from an adult with an advanced solid tumor such as melanoma, head and neck, liver or kidney cancer. The CDR3 runs from the conserved cysteine through the conserved F or W. The order of the fields is D gene, clone size, J gene, V gene, CDR3 protein, CDR3 DNA. The D gene is left open where the match is weak. Some rows have no size entry. The others give once, few or many, or a class for an expanded clone.

d_gene: TRBD1; abundance: .; j_gene: TRBJ1-4; v_gene: TRBV30; CDR3aa: CASSDREDEKLFF; CDR3nt: TGTGCCTCAAGTGACAGGGAAGATGAAAAACTGTTTTTT
d_gene: TRBD1; abundance: .; j_gene: TRBJ2-3; v_gene: TRBV29-1; CDR3aa: CSVEDHDRGWADTQYF; CDR3nt: TGCAGCGTTGAAGATCATGACAGGGGATGGGCAGATACGCAGTATTTT
d_gene: .; abundance: .; j_gene: TRBJ1-4; v_gene: TRBV29-1; CDR3aa: CSVQAAAGSEKLFF; CDR3nt: TGCAGCGTCCAAGCGGCCGCGGGAAGTGAAAAACTGTTTTTT
d_gene: TRBD1; abundance: .; j_gene: TRBJ1-1; v_gene: TRBV28; CDR3aa: CASSLQGALTEAFF; CDR3nt: TGTGCCAGCAGCCTACAGGGGGCGCTTACTGAAGCTTTCTTT
d_gene: .; abundance: .; j_gene: TRBJ1-5; v_gene: TRBV30; CDR3aa: CAWRERQTGTNQPQHF; CDR3nt: TGTGCCTGGAGGGAGAGACAGACTGGAACCAATCAGCCCCAGCATTTT
d_gene: .; abundance: .; j_gene: TRBJ2-2; v_gene: TRBV27; CDR3aa: CASSLTRGVANTGELFF; CDR3nt: TGTGCCAGCAGTTTGACCCGGGGCGTGGCGAACACCGGGGAGCTGTTTTTT
d_gene: .; abundance: few; j_gene: TRBJ2-1; v_gene: TRBV19; CDR3aa: CASSSNEQFF; CDR3nt: TGTGCCAGTAGTAGCAATGAGCAGTTCTTC
d_gene: TRBD2; abundance: .; j_gene: TRBJ2-1; v_gene: TRBV7-6; CDR3aa: CASSLGAVAGRTYNEQFF; CDR3nt: TGTGCCAGCAGCTTAGGAGCGGTAGCGGGAAGGACCTACAATGAGCAGTTCTTC
d_gene: TRBD1; abundance: .; j_gene: TRBJ1-6; v_gene: TRBV11-2; CDR3aa: CASRDRGPITYNSPLHF; CDR3nt: TGTGCCAGCAGGGACAGGGGTCCCATCACCTATAATTCACCCCTCCACTTT
d_gene: .; abundance: .; j_gene: TRBJ2-7; v_gene: TRBV6-5; CDR3aa: CASSYSMGYEQYF; CDR3nt: TGTGCCAGCAGTTACTCGATGGGCTACGAGCAGTACTTC
d_gene: .; abundance: .; j_gene: TRBJ2-2; v_gene: TRBV7-7; CDR3aa: CASSFIGGYTGELFF; CDR3nt: TGTGCTAGCAGCTTCATCGGGGGCTACACCGGGGAGCTGTTTTTT
d_gene: .; abundance: .; j_gene: TRBJ2-2; v_gene: TRBV13; CDR3aa: CASSLETTTNTGELFF; CDR3nt: TGTGCCAGCAGCTTGGAGACTACCACGAACACCGGGGAGCTGTTTTTT
d_gene: TRBD2; abundance: .; j_gene: TRBJ2-1; v_gene: TRBV13; CDR3aa: CASSSSLAGGGPRLSYNEQFF; CDR3nt: TGTGCCAGCAGCTCTTCCTTAGCGGGAGGGGGTCCCCGACTTTCCTACAATGAGCAGTTCTTC
d_gene: .; abundance: .; j_gene: TRBJ1-1; v_gene: TRBV5-1; CDR3aa: CASSLASSNTEAFF; CDR3nt: TGCGCCAGCAGCTTGGCCAGCAGTAACACTGAAGCTTTCTTT
d_gene: TRBD1; abundance: .; j_gene: TRBJ1-2; v_gene: TRBV19; CDR3aa: CASSIAGQGYGYTF; CDR3nt: TGTGCCAGTAGTATAGCGGGACAGGGCTATGGCTACACCTTC
d_gene: TRBD1; abundance: .; j_gene: TRBJ1-5; v_gene: TRBV27; CDR3aa: CASSFNRDREYQPQHF; CDR3nt: TGTGCCAGCAGTTTTAATAGGGACAGGGAGTATCAGCCCCAGCATTTT
d_gene: .; abundance: .; j_gene: TRBJ2-1; v_gene: TRBV29-1; CDR3aa: CSGVYNEQFF; CDR3nt: TGCAGCGGGGTTTACAATGAGCAGTTCTTC